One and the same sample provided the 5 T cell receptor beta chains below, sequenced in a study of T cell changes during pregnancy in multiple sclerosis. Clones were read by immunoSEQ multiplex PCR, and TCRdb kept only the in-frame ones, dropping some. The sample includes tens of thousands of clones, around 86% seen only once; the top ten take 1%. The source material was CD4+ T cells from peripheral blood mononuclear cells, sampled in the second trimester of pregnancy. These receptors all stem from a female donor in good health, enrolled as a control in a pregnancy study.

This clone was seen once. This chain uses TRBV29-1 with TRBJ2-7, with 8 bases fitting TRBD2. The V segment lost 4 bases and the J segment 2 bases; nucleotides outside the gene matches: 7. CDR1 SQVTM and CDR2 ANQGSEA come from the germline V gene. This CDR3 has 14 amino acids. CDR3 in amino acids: CSVVWRGDPYEQYF. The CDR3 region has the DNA TGCAGCGTTGTTTGGCGGGGGGACCCCTACGAGCAGTACTTC.

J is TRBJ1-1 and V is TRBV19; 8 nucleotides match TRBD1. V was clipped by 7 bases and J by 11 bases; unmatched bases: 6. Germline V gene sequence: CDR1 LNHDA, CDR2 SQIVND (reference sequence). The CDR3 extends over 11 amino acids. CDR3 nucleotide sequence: TGTGCCAGTACCCGGACAGGGAGGGCTTTCTTT. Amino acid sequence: CASTRTGRAFF.

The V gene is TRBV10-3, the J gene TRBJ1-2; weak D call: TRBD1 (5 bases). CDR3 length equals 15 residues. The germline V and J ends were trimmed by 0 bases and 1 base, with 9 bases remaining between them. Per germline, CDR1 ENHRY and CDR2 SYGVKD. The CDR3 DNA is TGTGCCATCAGTGAGTCGGGAGGGGTTAACTATGGCTACACCTTC. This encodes CAISESGGVNYGYTF.

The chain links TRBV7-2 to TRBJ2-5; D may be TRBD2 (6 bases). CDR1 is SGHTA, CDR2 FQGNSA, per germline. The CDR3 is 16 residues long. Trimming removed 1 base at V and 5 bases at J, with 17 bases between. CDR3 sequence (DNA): TGTGCCAGCAGCTTAGGGCCGGGAGTAGACGGGGAGACCCAGTACTTC. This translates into CASSLGPGVDGETQYF.

The CDR3 loop is CASSESVQGGNAEAFF. CDR3 bases: TGCGCCAGCAGCGAGAGCGTTCAGGGTGGTAACGCTGAAGCTTTCTTT. The chain carries TRBV5-1 and TRBJ1-1; D possibly corresponds to TRBD1 (5 bases). This CDR3 has 16 residues. Per the germline V gene, CDR1 is SGHRS and CDR2 is YFSETQ. The germline V and J ends were trimmed by 4 bases and 6 bases, with 22 bases remaining between them.